These 30 T cell receptor beta chains originate from one sample sequenced in a study of CD8+CD57+ T cells in acquired aplastic anemia. Flow cytometry had shown expanded CD8+CD57+ cells in the patients chosen for sequencing. Genomic DNA constituted the template upon which TCR beta VDJ and CDR3 profiling was performed. Using its own MiXCR run on the reads, TCRdb lists one record per CDR3 protein. The sample lists around 500,000 distinct CDR3 sequences; roughly 34% were seen once. The sequenced material came from sorted CD4+, CD8+, or CD8+CD57+ T cells (not recorded which) from PBMCs. These receptors were collected from a human donor with aplastic anemia.

This rearrangement joins TRBV25-1 to TRBJ1-4; TRBD1 aligns across 8 bases. Germline V gene data show CDR1 as MGHDK and CDR2 as SYGVNS. V gave up 5 bases and J gave up 3 bases; unmatched junction bases: 5. The CDR3 sequence is 15 residues long. In DNA, the CDR3 is TGTGCCAGCAGTCACCGGACAGGGTCTAATGAAAAACTGTTTTTT. It yields the protein CASSHRTGSNEKLFF.

This clonotype showed up many times. The rearrangement joins TRBV20-1 to TRBJ2-3, with D perhaps assigned TRBD1 or TRBD2 (5 bases each). The CDR3 is 15 amino acids. Trimming removed 5 bases at V and 3 bases at J, with 18 bases between. Looked up from germline, CDR1 is DFQATT and CDR2 is SNEGSKA (reference sequence). DNA of the CDR3: TGCAGTGCTCCTAACCTAGCAGGGTATACAGATACGCAGTATTTT. This sequence encodes CSAPNLAGYTDTQYF.

The chain is built from TRBV25-1 and TRBJ2-7; TRBD1 agrees at 9 bases. Trimming cost V 7 bases and J 6 bases; bases outside gene matches: 7. Germline V gene data show CDR1 as MGHDK and CDR2 as SYGVNS. This CDR3 has 13 residues. This CDR3 reads CASTGQGPCEQYF. CDR3 DNA sequence: TGTGCCAGCACGGGACAGGGCCCCTGCGAGCAGTACTTC.

The J gene is TRBJ2-2, the V gene TRBV5-1; D gene unclear. V dropped 0 bases and J dropped 2 bases, with 5 bases sitting between them. Per the germline V gene, CDR1 is SGHRS and CDR2 is YFSETQ. CDR3 length: 14 residues. CDR3 sequence: CASSLAINTGELFF. CDR3 in DNA: TGCGCCAGCAGCTTGGCCATCAACACCGGGGAGCTGTTTTTT.

V is TRBV15 and J is TRBJ1-2; D perhaps matches TRBD1 (5 bases). The CDR3 is made up of 17 amino acids. The V gene's germline CDR1 is LNHNV and CDR2 YYDKDF (reference sequence). Trimming removed 3 bases from V and 0 bases from J, with 17 bases in between. As DNA, the CDR3 is TGTGCCACCAGCAGTCGTATAACAGGTTTCTCTAACTATGGCTACACCTTC. It yields the protein CATSSRITGFSNYGYTF.

The V gene is TRBV27, the J gene TRBJ1-5; possible D gene TRBD1, 5 bases. Germline V gene lookup returns CDR1 MNHEY and CDR2 SMNVEV (reference sequence). There are 15 residues in the CDR3. V was shortened by 6 bases and J by 1 base, with 13 bases between the two germline ends. The CDR3 region has the DNA TGTGCCAGCAGGGGGGTTTGGGACAGCAATCAGCCCCAGCATTTT. Translation: CASRGVWDSNQPQHF.

The table lists this clonotype with a few counts. The V and J genes are TRBV20-1 and TRBJ2-7; tentatively, D is TRBD2 (6 bases). V was clipped by 3 bases and J by 2 bases, with 8 bases between them. The CDR3 contains 12 residues. Per the germline V gene, CDR1 is DFQATT and CDR2 is SNEGSKA (reference sequence). The CDR3 is CSASGGTYEQYF. CDR3 sequence (DNA): TGCAGTGCTAGCGGGGGAACCTACGAGCAGTACTTC.

The genes are TRBV19 and TRBJ2-3; 14 nucleotides align to TRBD2. Germline trimming cut 5 bases from V and 2 bases from J; bases unmatched to any gene: 6. Germline CDR1 LNHDA, CDR2 SQIVND (reference sequence). CDR3 size: 17 residues. The CDR3 region has the DNA TGTGCCAGTAGTCTGGGACTAGCGGGAGTGTTCACAGATACGCAGTATTTT. Protein: CASSLGLAGVFTDTQYF.

This clonotype has at least ten counts. The V and J genes are TRBV11-2 and TRBJ2-3; D unresolved. Germline V CDR1 and CDR2: SGHAT, FQNNGV. The V end was cut by 5 bases, the J end by 4 bases, with 16 bases between. This CDR3 has 15 amino acids. The CDR3 coding sequence is TGTGCCAGCAGCATAACTGGGGTTGGGGCAGATACGCAGTATTTT. It encodes CASSITGVGADTQYF.

This clonotype was seen only a few times. This chain links TRBV20-1 with TRBJ2-3; TRBD2 is a possible D gene (6 bases). The CDR3 has 14 residues. CDR1 is DFQATT, CDR2 SNEGSKA, per germline (reference sequence). The V gene lost 4 bases and the J gene lost 0 bases, with 11 bases spanning the gap. CDR3 nucleotides: TGCAGTGCTAACCGGGACTTGAGCACAGATACGCAGTATTTT. It yields the protein CSANRDLSTDTQYF.

As regards this clonotype: A much larger clonotype is one base distant, so this may be a read error. The chain recombines TRBV4-2 with TRBJ1-2; TRBD1 matches 7 bases. The V and J ends lost 0 bases and 7 bases, in that order; junction bases with no gene match: 2. CDR1 is LGHNA, CDR2 YNFKEQ, per germline. The CDR3 has 13 amino acids. For the CDR3, the DNA is TGTGCCAGCAGCCAAGAGAGGGGGCTTGGCTACACCTTC. Translating it yields CASSQERGLGYTF.

V and J are TRBV2 and TRBJ1-5; perhaps TRBD1 as D (6 bases). Trimming shortened V by 5 bases and J by 0 bases, and 11 bases separated the two germline ends. The CDR3 runs 15 residues. CDR1 is SNHLY, CDR2 FYNNEI, per germline. The chain's CDR3 is CASSSEGVSNQPQHF. CDR3 nucleotides: TGTGCCAGCAGTTCGGAGGGGGTTAGCAATCAGCCCCAGCATTTT.

The chain joins TRBV10-3 to TRBJ2-7; 8 bases line up with TRBD2. Trimming cost V 7 bases and J 6 bases; bases outside gene matches: 11. The CDR3 runs 14 residues. Germline V CDR1 and CDR2: ENHRY, SYGVKD. The CDR3 reads CAITQPGLDSEQYF. DNA for the CDR3: TGTGCCATCACCCAGCCGGGACTAGATTCCGAGCAGTACTTC.

This clonotype has a handful of counts. The chain recombines TRBV7-8 with TRBJ2-7; TRBD1 might be the D (6 bases). The CDR3 extends over 16 amino acids. V lost 1 base and J 2 bases, leaving 15 bases between the germline ends. CDR1 is SGHVS, CDR2 FQNEAQ, per germline. The CDR3 sequence is CASSLESGTYTYEQYF. CDR3 nucleotides: TGTGCCAGCAGCTTAGAATCCGGGACATATACCTACGAGCAGTACTTC.

About this clonotype: This may be a read error, as it is one base from a much larger clone. J is TRBJ2-1 and V is TRBV19, with 13 positions matching TRBD2. Looked up from germline, CDR1 is LNHDA and CDR2 is SQIVND (reference sequence). The CDR3 has 15 amino acids. The V segment lost 6 bases and the J segment 7 bases; nucleotides outside the gene matches: 6. This CDR3 is CASRGLAGVCNEQFF. CDR3 DNA: TGTGCCAGTAGAGGACTAGCGGGAGTATGTAATGAGCAGTTCTTC.

The sample holds a few counts of this clonotype. One junction end does not reproduce the germline sequence, and a read error may be involved. V is TRBV9 and J is TRBJ2-5, with 7 bases matching TRBD2. Germline CDR1 SGDLS, CDR2 YYNGEE. There are 15 residues in the CDR3. The DNA for the CDR3 is TGTGCCAGCAGCGTAGCGGCGGGAGTGGAAGAGGCCCAGTACTTC. It specifies CASSVAAGVEEAQYF.

This clonotype came up many times. This chain uses TRBV20-1 with TRBJ1-5, with TRBD1 as a possible D gene (6 bases). This CDR3 is built from 14 residues. V lost 2 bases, J lost 6 bases, and 14 bases lay in between. Germline CDR1 reads DFQATT; CDR2 reads SNEGSKA (reference sequence). CDR3 amino acids: CSARWGQGRQPQHF. The CDR3 DNA follows: TGCAGTGCTAGATGGGGGCAGGGACGTCAGCCCCAGCATTTT.

V gene TRBV30 combines with J gene TRBJ1-3, with a weak D call TRBD1 (5 bases). The germline gives CDR1 GTSNPN, CDR2 SVGIG (reference sequence). The ends were cut back, 0 bases at V and 3 bases at J, with 12 bases in the middle. This CDR3 contains 15 residues. The CDR3 is CAWSVWGLGGNTIYF. The CDR3 coding sequence is TGTGCCTGGAGTGTATGGGGGTTAGGTGGAAACACCATATATTTT.

A note on this clonotype: A much larger clone lies a single base off, so this may be a read error. This chain uses TRBV11-1 with TRBJ2-1; the match to TRBD2 covers 15 bases. The V gene's germline CDR1 is SGHAT and CDR2 FQDESV (reference sequence). The CDR3 is 16 residues long. The CDR3 here is CACSLTGTSGGIEQFF. The CDR3 DNA is TGTGCCTGCAGCCTGACCGGGACTAGCGGGGGGATTGAGCAGTTCTTC.

This clonotype was counted ten times or more. This chain connects TRBV2 to TRBJ2-1; 10 bases line up with TRBD1. The CDR3 has 15 residues. Per germline, CDR1 SNHLY and CDR2 FYNNEI. After removal of 8 bases from V and 6 bases from J, the junction contained 10 bases not matched to a gene. The DNA of the CDR3 is TGTGCCAGCGCACCGGGGACAGGGGTGAGCAATGAGCAGTTCTTC. It specifies CASAPGTGVSNEQFF.

The CDR3 sequence is CASSEWDRNQPQHF. The DNA for the CDR3 is TGTGCCAGCAGTGAATGGGACAGAAATCAGCCCCAGCATTTT. This chain uses TRBV25-1 with TRBJ1-5; TRBD1 matches 7 bases. The germline gives CDR1 MGHDK, CDR2 SYGVNS. Trimming at V came to 1 base and at J to 4 bases, leaving 1 base not matched to a gene. The CDR3 spans 14 residues.

This chain connects TRBV28 to TRBJ2-1; no clear D. Between the trimmed V and J ends, which lost 1 base and 8 bases, there was a span of 12 bases. There are 14 residues in the CDR3. The germline gives CDR1 MDHEN, CDR2 SYDVKM. CDR3 sequence: CASSLSPVTDEQFF. The CDR3 nucleotides read TGTGCCAGCAGTTTATCCCCAGTTACCGATGAGCAGTTCTTC.

The CDR3 DNA is TGCAGTGCTAACAAGGGGGCTTACGATACGCAGTATTTT. Residues: CSANKGAYDTQYF. This chain connects TRBV20-1 to TRBJ2-3; 7 bases agree with TRBD1. CDR1 and CDR2 (germline): DFQATT, SNEGSKA (reference sequence). The CDR3 runs to 13 residues. V lost 4 bases and J lost 6; bases outside the gene matches: 7.

The sample holds many counts of this clonotype. The chain employs TRBV7-9 and TRBJ2-7, with 15 nucleotides matching TRBD2. Germline V gene data show CDR1 as SEHNR and CDR2 as FQNEAQ (reference sequence). V lost 8 bases and J lost 4; bases outside the gene matches: 0. The CDR3 runs to 13 residues. CDR3 bases: TGTGCCAGCGGACTAGCGGGAGGGTACGAGCAGTACTTC. It specifies CASGLAGGYEQYF. The entire variable domain, with the rest obtained from reference TRBV7-9 and TRBJ2-7, is as follows: DTGVSQNPRHKITKRGQNVTFRCDPISEHNRLYWYRQTLGQGPEFLTYFQNEAQLEKSRLLSDRFSAERPKGSFSTLEIQRTEQGDSAMYLCASGLAGGYEQYFGPGTRLTVT.

This clonotype was counted between two and nine times. This chain uses TRBV9 with TRBJ2-1; 12 bases are a match to TRBD1. J was trimmed by 10 bases and V by 4 bases; bases with no gene match: 12. Germline CDR1 and CDR2: SGDLS and YYNGEE. This CDR3 has 16 residues. Here the CDR3 DNA reads TGTGCCAGCAGCAAAGATGGGGGGACAGGGGGCCAGGAGCAGTTCTTC. Translated: CASSKDGGTGGQEQFF.

This clonotype was recorded at least ten times. One junction end disagrees with the germline gene, perhaps due to a read error. This chain links TRBV9 with TRBJ1-5; the D is unclear. CDR3 size: 14 residues. Per germline, CDR1 SGDLS and CDR2 YYNGEE. The CDR3 here is CASSVGDSNQSQHF. DNA of the CDR3: TGTGCCAGCAGCGTCGGAGATAGCAATCAGTCCCAGCATTTT.

This clonotype was seen at least ten times. This chain uses TRBV10-3 with TRBJ1-5; TRBD1 is a possible D gene (5 bases). Germline CDR1 is ENHRY and CDR2 is SYGVKD. The CDR3 is 14 amino acids. Trimming cost V 3 bases and J 7 bases, with 13 bases left between them. The CDR3 DNA reads TGTGCCATCAGTGAACGGACAACCGGGCAGCCCCAGCATTTT. It yields the protein CAISERTTGQPQHF.

The chain is built from TRBV2 and TRBJ2-7, with D perhaps matching TRBD1 (5 bases). The CDR3 runs 15 residues. The germline V and J ends were trimmed by 1 base and 2 bases, with 12 bases remaining between them. Germline V lookup: CDR1 SNHLY, CDR2 FYNNEI. CDR3 sequence: CASSEVFDRTYEQYF. CDR3 in DNA: TGTGCCAGCAGTGAAGTTTTTGACAGAACCTACGAGCAGTACTTC. The full variable domain, completed using reference TRBV2 and TRBJ2-7, is EPEVTQTPSHQVTQMGQEVILRCVPISNHLYFYWYRQILGQKVEFLVSFYNNEISEKSEIFDDQFSVERPDGSNFTLKIRSTKLEDSAMYFCASSEVFDRTYEQYFGPGTRLTVT.

With regard to this clonotype: This may come from a read error, since a much larger clone is one base off. The rearrangement joins TRBV7-9 to TRBJ2-7; D tentatively reads TRBD1 or TRBD2 (5 bases each). The CDR3 has 15 amino acids. Germline V gives CDR1 SEHNR, CDR2 FQNEAQ (reference sequence). The CDR3 reads CASSIVGEGTYGQYF. The CDR3 bases are TGTGCCAGCAGCATTGTGGGAGAGGGGACCTACGGGCAGTACTTC. Full variable domain (outside the CDR3, taken from reference TRBV7-9 and TRBJ2-7): DTGVSQNPRHKITKRGQNVTFRCDPISEHNRLYWYRQTLGQGPEFLTYFQNEAQLEKSRLLSDRFSAERPKGSFSTLEIQRTEQGDSAMYLCASSIVGEGTYGQYFGPGTRLTVT.

This clonotype was picked up many times. The genes are TRBV4-1 and TRBJ1-2; the D is unclear. The V gene's germline CDR1 is MGHRA and CDR2 YSYEKL. V was clipped by 0 bases and J by 8 bases, with 10 bases between them. The CDR3 sequence is 13 residues long. The CDR3 DNA follows: TGCGCCAGCAGCCAAGATCCGTTAGTGGGCTACACCTTC. Translated, it gives CASSQDPLVGYTF.